A selection of T cell receptor beta chains follows, all from one sample in a study of blood T cells in healthy people across ages. One entry per CDR3 protein results from TCRdb running MiXCR on the 5' RACE reads. The sample includes more than 800,000 distinct CDR3 sequences, about 28% of them seen just once. The material sequenced was blood. These receptors were obtained from a woman aged 80 or over in good health. Both conserved end residues are part of each CDR3.

V gene,CDR3 length,J gene,CDR3 protein
TRBV18,15,TRBJ2-5,CASSPGQGVEETQYF
TRBV4-1,16,TRBJ1-1,CASSQDGTEVNTEAFF
TRBV2,15,TRBJ2-3,CASSVSRGGTDTQYF
TRBV10-3,13,TRBJ2-1,CAISVTSLGEQFF
TRBV12-3/TRBV12-4,14,TRBJ1-1,CASSLELANTEAFF
TRBV11-2,14,TRBJ2-1,CASSLSGTYNEQFF
TRBV12-3/TRBV12-4,14,TRBJ2-3,CASTNLVSTDTQYF
TRBV7-2,11,TRBJ1-2,CASSLVGALTF
TRBV4-2,19,TRBJ2-6,CASSLGPAQPLSGANVLTF
TRBV12-3/TRBV12-4,15,TRBJ2-3,CASSLSRVSADTQYF
TRBV7-2,16,TRBJ2-3,CASSSWAGGPSDTQYF
TRBV14,13,TRBJ1-4,CASSQGAREKLFF
TRBV5-1,15,TRBJ2-3,CASIYQSPIADTQYF
TRBV14,18,TRBJ1-1,CASSQGVLNRQPNTEAFF
TRBV6-5,16,TRBJ1-6,CASSQQGRGYNSPLHF
TRBV20-1,14,TRBJ1-6,CSVLGTIRGSPLHF
TRBV20-1,14,.,CSAQRTGLRGTQYF
TRBV7-2,14,TRBJ2-3,CASRYQPGTDTQYF
TRBV5-1,16,TRBJ2-3,CASSASAGTITDTQYF
TRBV7-2,16,TRBJ1-6,CASSLDGASYNSLLHF
TRBV7-2,16,TRBJ1-2,CASSPRWGGLDYGYTF
TRBV7-8,13,TRBJ2-7,CASSLDGGHEQYF
TRBV7-9,18,TRBJ2-2,CASSLASAGGANTGELFF
TRBV30,14,TRBJ2-1,CAWRTGSSYNEQFF
TRBV3-1,15,TRBJ1-1,CASSQVVGMNTEAFF
TRBV11-3,13,TRBJ1-4,CASSLDVGEKLFF
TRBV3-1,16,TRBJ2-1,CASSQDLGQGRNEQFF
TRBV29-1,10,TRBJ2-7,CSVGGYEQYF
TRBV27,15,TRBJ2-3,CASSSPRAHGDTQYF
TRBV12-3/TRBV12-4,13,TRBJ1-1,CASRTQGSGEAFF
TRBV6-1,17,TRBJ2-7,CASSGPPGSGRTYEQYF